Following are 7 T cell receptor beta chains from one sample sequenced in a study of blood T cell repertoires in COVID-19. Repertoires were generated with immunoSEQ multiplex PCR, while TCRdb's copy carries only in-frame clones and drops some. The table includes fewer than 50,000 clones, more than 70% detected once. Sequencing was done on a sample of peripheral blood. Receptors originate from a man between 65 and 85 years old with active COVID-19.

The chain joins TRBV4-1 to TRBJ1-2; 9 nucleotides agree with TRBD1. The CDR3 is 17 residues long. Per the germline V gene, CDR1 is MGHRA and CDR2 is YSYEKL. The V gene end was trimmed by 1 base and the J gene end by 4 bases; junction bases not matched to a gene: 10. CDR3: CASSQAFNRGPGYGYTF. The CDR3 region has the DNA TGCGCCAGCAGCCAAGCTTTCAACAGGGGGCCCGGCTATGGCTACACCTTC.

The V gene is TRBV6-6, the J gene TRBJ1-5; the match to TRBD1 covers 7 bases. This CDR3 has 16 residues. The ends lost 6 bases at V and 1 base at J; junction bases unmatched: 9. CDR1 is MNHNY and CDR2 is SVGAGI in the germline V gene (reference sequence). The CDR3 loop is CASRLRGTQSNQPQHF. CDR3 bases: TGTGCCAGCAGGCTCAGGGGGACGCAGAGCAATCAGCCCCAGCATTTT.

V usage is TRBV14 and J usage is TRBJ1-3; TRBD1 aligns across 9 bases. Germline CDR1 is SGHDN and CDR2 is FVKESK. The CDR3 has 20 amino acids. After removal of 4 bases from V and 3 bases from J, the junction contained 19 bases not matched to a gene. CDR3 sequence: CASSLQTGGGGTGNGNTIYF. The CDR3 nucleotides are TGTGCCAGCAGCCTCCAGACAGGGGGGGGAGGGACAGGGAATGGAAACACCATATATTTT.

This clone was seen just once. This chain links TRBV7-2 with TRBJ1-2; 8 nucleotides agree with TRBD1. Trimming at V came to 5 bases and at J to 4 bases, leaving 6 bases not matched to a gene. The germline V gene has CDR1 SGHTA and CDR2 FQGNSA. The CDR3 is 14 amino acids. This CDR3 reads CASSQGQGGYGYTF. In nucleotides, the CDR3 is TGTGCCAGCAGCCAAGGACAGGGAGGCTATGGCTACACCTTC.

By proportion, this clone is medium-sized. The chain joins TRBV5-5 to TRBJ1-2, with no clear D. Germline values: CDR1 SGHKS, CDR2 YYEKEE (reference sequence). V dropped 1 base and J dropped 8 bases, with 15 bases sitting between them. CDR3 size: 14 residues. The CDR3 here is CASSLSPSPRGYTF. The CDR3 bases are TGTGCCAGCAGCTTGTCCCCGAGCCCGAGGGGCTACACCTTC.

V and J are TRBV27 and TRBJ2-7; 7 nucleotides line up with TRBD2. The CDR3 sequence is 15 residues long. The trim removed 2 bases at V and 3 bases at J, leaving 7 bases unmatched. Germline CDR1 and CDR2: MNHEY and SMNVEV (reference sequence). The CDR3: CASSLGTGTNYEQYF. The CDR3 DNA follows: TGTGCCAGCAGTTTAGGAACCGGGACTAACTACGAGCAGTACTTC.

CDR3 in DNA: TGTGCCAGCAGTTACTCGCCAGGGCCAAACACAGATACGCAGTATTTT. Amino acids: CASSYSPGPNTDTQYF. The chain couples TRBV6-6 to TRBJ2-3, with D tentatively TRBD1 (5 bases). The V end was cut by 0 bases, the J end by 2 bases, with 12 bases between. Germline-derived CDR1 and CDR2 are MNHNY and SVGAGI (reference sequence). The CDR3 contains 16 residues.